This T cell receptor (beta chain) was retrieved from a study of PD-L1 blockade in urothelial cancer. Study-wide context: Patients' histories included 0 to 3 prior chemotherapy regimens. Researchers looked at the blood 3 weeks (second dose) and 6 weeks after treatment began.

The table came from immunoSEQ multiplex PCR; TCRdb's copy has only in-frame clones and leaves some out. There are approximately 70,000 clones in the sample; 84% occur only once, and 8.5% to 10% lies in the top ten. Study observations and caveats: Below-median TCR clonality that was measured in pretreatment blood predicted better survival.

Time point described: pretreatment peripheral blood. The study enrolled patients with locally advanced or metastatic urothelial carcinoma. Trimming left V 2 bases short and J 2 bases short, with 13 bases between. This CDR3 comprises 15 residues. Germline CDR1 GTSNPN, CDR2 SVGIG (reference sequence). Concerning this clone itself: Its antigen is currently unknown.

Sequencing used PBMCs, obtained around atezolizumab (anti-PD-L1) treatment. V gene TRBV30 combines with J gene TRBJ2-1; maybe TRBD2 (6 bases). The origin of this receptor is a woman in her 70s with urothelial cancer. The CDR3 spells CAWSRPGTPYNEQFF. CDR3 DNA sequence: TGTGCCTGGAGTCGGCCAGGGACTCCCTACAATGAGCAGTTCTTC.